The clone carrying this T cell receptor beta chain was counted a few times. The sample is drawn from a study of cytomegalovirus exposure and HLA in healthy donors. The CDR3 runs to 15 residues. The V gene's germline CDR1 is SGHVS and CDR2 FNYEAQ. The V gene lost 1 base and the J gene lost 1 base, with 9 bases spanning the gap. The PCR made use of 60 Vbeta and 13 Jbeta primers. Clones were sequenced by immunoSEQ multiplex PCR, and TCRdb holds only the in-frame ones, with some missing. The data contain 170,000 or so clones, 77% of them singletons. This sequence joins TRBV7-6 and TRBJ2-3; D unresolved. Sequenced material: PBMCs. The TCR comes from a woman aged 30 to 39 in good health and CMV-seropositive. The CDR3 loop reads CASSLVGTGTDTQYF. CDR3 nucleotide sequence: TGTGCCAGCAGCTTAGTGGGCACCGGCACAGATACGCAGTATTTT.